This passage covers 27 T cell receptor beta chains from one sample sequenced in a study of T-cell memory formation after mild COVID-19. TCRdb re-derived calls from the 5' RACE reads in MiXCR, one entry per CDR3 protein. The profile shows some 110,000 distinct CDR3 sequences, 17% of them singletons. The sequencing input was PBMCs or a T cell subset sorted from them (not recorded which). These receptors all stem from an adult woman who had mild COVID-19 (a few samples of this study predate the infection). Cell type and time point are not known.

This clonotype has a handful of counts. The chain carries TRBV20-1 and TRBJ2-3; no definite D call. The V gene lost 6 bases and the J gene lost 1 base, with 23 bases spanning the gap. From germline, CDR1 is DFQATT and CDR2 SNEGSKA (reference sequence). This CDR3 comprises 17 residues. In nucleotides, the CDR3 is TGCAGTGCCCAATCGAGCCAGACCCTTGAGGGCACAGATACGCAGTATTTT. This encodes CSAQSSQTLEGTDTQYF.

CDR3 in amino acids: CASSSGRQGNTIYF. DNA of the CDR3: TGTGCCAGCAGTTCGGGACGGCAAGGAAACACCATATATTTT. The chain is built from TRBV12-3 or TRBV12-4 and TRBJ1-3, with D perhaps TRBD1 (5 bases). V was cut by 4 bases and J by 4 bases, with 11 bases left in between. The CDR3 length is 14 residues.

The V gene is TRBV6-5, the J gene TRBJ2-7, with TRBD2 matching over 10 bases. J gave up 4 bases and V 0 bases, and 3 bases lay outside the gene matches. Germline V lookup: CDR1 MNHEY, CDR2 SVGAGI. The CDR3 is made up of 15 amino acids. The CDR3 sequence is CASSYSVSGRYEQYF. The CDR3 DNA reads as TGTGCCAGCAGTTACTCGGTTAGCGGGAGGTACGAGCAGTACTTC.

In this sample, this clonotype turned up a few times. The V call is TRBV21-1, the J call TRBJ2-7; the table gives TRBD2 as D, unverified against the DNA. TRBV21-1 is assigned pseudogene status. This CDR3 has 14 amino acids. Here the CDR3 reads CASSKGLGFNEQYF. The CDR3 DNA reads TGTGCCAGCAGCAAAGGACTAGGTTTTAACGAGCAGTACTTC.

The J gene is TRBJ2-5, the V gene TRBV5-1, with TRBD2 matching 8 bases. The CDR3 extends over 15 amino acids. V trimming: 5 bases; J trimming: 3 bases; junction bases outside the gene matches: 9. The V gene's germline CDR1 is SGHRS and CDR2 YFSETQ. CDR3: CASRSGGLVKETQYF. DNA of the CDR3: TGCGCCAGCAGGAGTGGGGGACTAGTGAAAGAGACCCAGTACTTC. The whole variable domain, remainder taken from reference TRBV5-1 and TRBJ2-5, is KAGVTQTPRYLIKTRGQQVTLSCSPISGHRSVSWYQQTPGQGLQFLFEYFSETQRNKGNFPGRFSGRQFSNSRSEMNVSTLELGDSALYLCASRSGGLVKETQYFGPGTRLLVL.

The chain has TRBV7-8 and TRBJ2-1; possible D gene TRBD1, 6 bases. Germline CDR1 SGHVS, CDR2 FQNEAQ. The CDR3 covers 13 residues. The V end was cut by 5 bases, the J end by 8 bases, with 13 bases between. CDR3 loop: CASSVYRVDEQFF. DNA of the CDR3: TGTGCCAGCAGCGTATACAGGGTGGATGAGCAGTTCTTC.

This clonotype was picked up a small number of times. The rearrangement joins TRBV4-1 to TRBJ2-3, with TRBD1 identical over 11 bases. The CDR3 contains 16 residues. CDR1 and CDR2 (germline): MGHRA, YSYEKL. J gave up 4 bases and V 0 bases, and 3 bases lay outside the gene matches. The CDR3 sequence: CASSQERTGGPDTQYF. The CDR3 nucleotides are TGCGCCAGCAGCCAAGAGAGGACAGGGGGCCCAGATACGCAGTATTTT.

The gene calls are TRBV6-5 and TRBJ1-6; a weak D match, TRBD1 (5 bases). Trimming left V 2 bases short and J 6 bases short, with 8 bases between. The CDR3 consists of 14 residues. The germline gives CDR1 MNHEY, CDR2 SVGAGI. Here the CDR3 reads CASSYSQGNSPLHF. CDR3 nucleotide sequence: TGTGCCAGCAGTTACAGTCAGGGTAATTCACCCCTCCACTTT.

The chain links TRBV7-6 to TRBJ2-3, with D possibly matching TRBD2 (6 bases). The germline V gene has CDR1 SGHVS and CDR2 FNYEAQ. Trimming removed 1 base from V and 6 bases from J, with 11 bases in between. This CDR3 spans 14 amino acids. CDR3 nucleotides: TGTGCCAGCAGCTTAGGGACTAATATCGATACGCAGTATTTT. The encoded protein is CASSLGTNIDTQYF.

Details on this clonotype: One end of the junction is discordant with germline, which a read error may explain. The chain links TRBV12-3 or TRBV12-4 to TRBJ2-6; D is possibly TRBD2 (5 bases). The CDR3 is 15 amino acids. This CDR3 is CDSSPGGSFANVLTF. The DNA for the CDR3 is TGTGACAGCAGCCCCGGCGGGTCCTTTGCCAACGTCCTGACTTTC.

This clonotype was detected only a few times. CDR3 sequence: CASSYEREVPEQFF. The CDR3 DNA follows: TGTGCCAGCAGTTATGAGCGGGAGGTTCCTGAGCAGTTCTTC. The rearrangement joins TRBV6-2 or TRBV6-3 to TRBJ2-1, with 9 bases lining up with TRBD2. CDR1 MNHEY and CDR2 SVGEGT come from the germline V gene. With 3 bases clipped from V and 9 bases from J, the junction kept 6 bases outside the gene matches. The CDR3 is 14 amino acids.

The chain joins TRBV12-3 or TRBV12-4 to TRBJ2-7; either TRBD1 or TRBD2 may fit D (5 bases each). CDR3 size: 14 residues. The germline V and J ends were trimmed by 4 bases and 2 bases, with 12 bases remaining between them. CDR3 protein: CASSWDGEAYEQYF. The CDR3 DNA reads as TGTGCCAGCAGTTGGGACGGAGAAGCCTACGAGCAGTACTTC.

The genes are TRBV5-1 and TRBJ2-6; perhaps D is TRBD1 or TRBD2 (5 bases each). CDR3 size: 15 residues. Germline CDR1 SGHRS, CDR2 YFSETQ. Trimming took 4 bases from V and 2 from J, leaving 10 bases between them. In DNA, the CDR3 is TGCGCCAGCAGCGAGGGGCCAACTGGGGCCAACGTCCTGACTTTC. Protein sequence: CASSEGPTGANVLTF.

As to this clonotype: A junction end diverges from the germline sequence, so it may reflect a read error. The rearrangement uses TRBV6-1 and TRBJ1-4; D gene uncertain. The germline gives CDR1 MNHNS, CDR2 SASEGT. This CDR3 spans 11 amino acids. The CDR3 nucleotides are TGTGCCAGCAGTGAAGGCGGGTTAAAGGATTTT. It codes for CASSEGGLKDF.

This CDR3 reads CASSRGVTSTDTQYF. In nucleotides, the CDR3 is TGTGCCAGCAGCCGTGGAGTGACTAGCACAGATACGCAGTATTTT. This chain links TRBV7-9 with TRBJ2-3; D remains ambiguous. The CDR3 sequence is 15 residues long. V lost 5 bases, J lost 0 bases, and 12 bases lay in between. The V gene's germline CDR1 is SEHNR and CDR2 FQNEAQ (reference sequence).

The chain is built from TRBV20-1 and TRBJ2-1; possibly TRBD2 for D (5 bases). This CDR3 contains 13 residues. V lost 3 bases and J 10 bases, leaving 16 bases between the germline ends. CDR1 is DFQATT and CDR2 is SNEGSKA in the germline V gene (reference sequence). CDR3 DNA sequence: TGCAGTGCTAGGGTGGACTGGCCCTGGGAGCAGTTCTTC. Residues: CSARVDWPWEQFF.

This clonotype was seen a handful of times. The rearrangement uses TRBV29-1 and TRBJ2-1; D is uncertain. Germline values: CDR1 SQVTM, CDR2 ANQGSEA. The ends were cut back, 1 base at V and 2 bases at J, with 6 bases in the middle. The CDR3 is made up of 13 amino acids. Written as DNA, the CDR3 is TGCAGCGTTGAAGGTCTAGCCTACAATGAGCAGTTCTTC. Translated: CSVEGLAYNEQFF.

V gene TRBV6-6 combines with J gene TRBJ1-4; D remains unclear. The CDR3 has 14 residues. Deletions cut 2 bases from V and 8 bases from J, with 12 bases between. Germline V gives CDR1 MNHNY, CDR2 SVGAGI (reference sequence). The CDR3 nucleotides read TGTGCCAGCAGTTACATAAGAAAAGGGGAAAAACTGTTTTTT. Its protein product is CASSYIRKGEKLFF.

The chain recombines TRBV7-9 with TRBJ2-7, with 8 nucleotides matching TRBD1. The CDR3 spans 14 residues. V trimming: 1 base; J trimming: 6 bases; junction bases outside the gene matches: 5. Germline V gene lookup returns CDR1 SEHNR and CDR2 FQNEAQ (reference sequence). This chain's CDR3 is CASSLGRQGSEQYF. The CDR3 nucleotides read TGTGCCAGCAGCTTAGGGCGACAGGGGAGCGAGCAGTACTTC.

The J gene is TRBJ2-5, the V gene TRBV6-2 or TRBV6-3; 9 bases match TRBD1. The CDR3 length is 15 residues. The germline CDR1 and CDR2 sequences are MNHEY and SVGEGT. Trimming at V came to 5 bases and at J to 4 bases, leaving 8 bases not matched to a gene. The CDR3 DNA reads TGTGCCAGCAGTGCGGGACAGGGAGATTCAGAGACCCAGTACTTC. This encodes CASSAGQGDSETQYF.

The chain employs TRBV5-1 and TRBJ2-1; D remains unclear. From germline, CDR1 is SGHRS and CDR2 YFSETQ. V lost 0 bases, J lost 7 bases, and 5 bases lay in between. The CDR3 loop spans 12 amino acids. CDR3 sequence: CASSLGQNEQFF. Written as DNA, the CDR3 is TGCGCCAGCAGCTTGGGTCAGAATGAGCAGTTCTTC.

The chain recombines TRBV7-8 with TRBJ2-1, with 11 bases identical to TRBD2. This CDR3 region has 20 residues. V lost 7 bases, J lost 10 bases, and 27 bases stayed unmatched. CDR1 is SGHVS, CDR2 FQNEAQ, per germline. The CDR3 sequence is CASTSGGEAMISGRAAEQFF. CDR3 in DNA: TGTGCCAGCACCTCCGGCGGGGAAGCAATGATTAGCGGGAGGGCCGCGGAGCAGTTCTTC.

This clonotype has just a few counts. The chain has TRBV27 and TRBJ1-2, with D uncertain. Germline V gene lookup returns CDR1 MNHEY and CDR2 SMNVEV (reference sequence). The CDR3 runs to 10 residues. V dropped 4 bases and J dropped 3 bases, with 0 bases sitting between them. In DNA, the CDR3 is TGTGCCAGCAGTTACTATGGCTACACCTTC. It codes for CASSYYGYTF.

The chain joins TRBV7-2 to TRBJ2-1, with 9 positions matching TRBD1. The CDR3 totals 16 residues. Losses at the gene ends were 5 bases for V and 5 bases for J; bases not matched to a gene: 10. Germline V gives CDR1 SGHTA, CDR2 FQGNSA. The CDR3, as DNA: TGTGCCAGCAGCCCGACAACAGGGGGCATCAACAATGAGCAGTTCTTC. Its translation: CASSPTTGGINNEQFF. The full variable domain, in which reference TRBV7-2 and TRBJ2-1 provide the parts outside the CDR3, is GAGVSQSPSNKVTEKGKDVELRCDPISGHTALYWYRQSLGQGLEFLIYFQGNSAPDKSGLPSDRFSAERTGGSVSTLTIQRTQQEDSAVYLCASSPTTGGINNEQFFGPGTRLTVL.

This clonotype turned up a few times. This chain connects TRBV20-1 to TRBJ2-7; 7 bases agree with TRBD2. The junction had 3 bases not matched to a gene; V was cut back by 6 bases and J by 4 bases. The CDR3 is 11 amino acids. CDR1 and CDR2 from the germline V gene are DFQATT and SNEGSKA (reference sequence). This chain's CDR3 is CSAKREYEQYF. CDR3 DNA sequence: TGCAGTGCGAAGCGGGAATACGAGCAGTACTTC.

This clonotype was detected only a few times. V gene TRBV4-1 combines with J gene TRBJ2-2, with D perhaps TRBD1 (6 bases). V shed 1 base and J shed 1 base, with 10 bases lying between them. Per germline, CDR1 MGHRA and CDR2 YSYEKL. This CDR3 contains 16 residues. The CDR3 here is CASSQAGALNTGELFF. The CDR3 DNA sequence: TGCGCCAGCAGCCAAGCAGGGGCCCTGAACACCGGGGAGCTGTTTTTT.

V is TRBV6-6 and J is TRBJ2-1, with D perhaps assigned TRBD1 or TRBD2 (5 bases each). CDR3 length equals 16 residues. The germline V gene has CDR1 MNHNY and CDR2 SVGAGI (reference sequence). Trimming took off 5 bases at V and 0 bases at J, with 14 bases between the two ends. The CDR3: CASSLAWGSSYNEQFF. Written as DNA, the CDR3 is TGTGCCAGCAGTCTAGCCTGGGGGAGCTCCTACAATGAGCAGTTCTTC.